This T cell receptor beta chain is from a study of T-cell memory formation after mild COVID-19. On the study more broadly: Clustering of TCRs was largely donor specific. General study results and limits: Later expanders leaned CD4+, whereas day 15 to 85 contracting clones were balanced CD4/CD8. Memory from before infection featured some responding clones, which suggests cross-reactive memory joined.

The CDR3 is 13 amino acids. From germline, CDR1 is LNHDA and CDR2 SQIVND (reference sequence). V shed 10 bases, J shed 2 bases, and the junction held 6 bases outside the gene matches. Points on this clonotype: Its matching antigen is unknown.

Via MiXCR, TCRdb re-called the 5' RACE reads, giving one row per CDR3 protein. The data show fewer than 500,000 distinct CDR3 sequences, around 27% seen once. The genes are TRBV19 and TRBJ2-7; 9 bases are a match to TRBD1. Material: PBMCs or a T cell subset sorted from them (not recorded which). This clonotype originated in an adult woman who had mild COVID-19 (a few samples of this study predate the infection). Cell type and time point are not known. Written as DNA, the CDR3 is TGTGCCACCGGGACAGGGAATGCCTACGAGCAGTACTTC. Protein product: CATGTGNAYEQYF.